This is a list of T cell receptor beta chains from one sample in a study of T cells in Graves' hyperthyroidism and ophthalmopathy. TCRdb processed the multiplex PCR reads anew with MiXCR; each CDR3 protein has one entry. Seen here are 50,000 to 55,000 distinct CDR3 sequences, 48% observed once, and the top ten hold approximately 9.1%. The sequencing sample was made of blood. Receptor source: a woman aged 45-65 years with Graves' ophthalmopathy. Each CDR3 is given with its conserved first and last residue. The D gene is left open where the match is weak. Size is omitted from some rows. Given values are once, few, many or a class for expanded clones.

clone size,D gene,J gene,V gene,CDR3 protein,CDR3 DNA
many,TRBD2,TRBJ2-1,TRBV15,CATSRPTSGSLYEQFF,TGTGCCACCAGCAGACCAACTAGCGGGAGTTTGTATGAGCAGTTCTTC
.,TRBD2,TRBJ2-1,TRBV5-4,CASSGRAAYNEQFF,TGTGCCAGCAGCGGGAGGGCGGCCTACAATGAGCAGTTCTTC
many,.,TRBJ2-1,TRBV11-2,CASSSGLPSLQQFF,TGTGCCAGCAGCTCGGGACTCCCTAGTCTTCAGCAGTTCTTC
many,TRBD2,TRBJ2-1,TRBV14,CASSRLKGLGLAANEQFF,TGTGCCAGCAGCCGCCTCAAGGGGCTAGGACTAGCGGCCAATGAGCAGTTCTTC
.,.,TRBJ2-3,TRBV29-1,CSVVGGVTDTQYF,TGCAGCGTGGTGGGGGGAGTGACAGATACGCAGTATTTT
many,.,TRBJ2-7,TRBV7-9,CASSGSGTIYEQYF,TGTGCCAGCAGCGGGTCCGGGACAATCTACGAGCAGTACTTC
.,.,TRBJ1-2,TRBV20-1,CSALPGPGGYTF,TGCAGTGCCCTGCCGGGACCAGGAGGCTACACCTTC
many,.,TRBJ2-1,TRBV6-5,CASSFTGVNEQFF,TGTGCCAGCAGTTTTACCGGGGTCAATGAGCAGTTCTTC
many,.,TRBJ2-1,TRBV25-1,CASRPTGGDYNEQFF,TGTGCCAGCAGGCCCACAGGGGGGGACTACAATGAGCAGTTCTTC
many,.,TRBJ2-5,TRBV6-5,CASSYSGLKETQYF,TGTGCCAGCAGTTACTCGGGACTCAAAGAGACCCAGTACTTC
.,TRBD2,TRBJ2-7,TRBV5-1,CASTRTSGAYEQYF,TGCGCCAGCACCCGGACTAGCGGAGCCTACGAGCAGTACTTC
.,.,TRBJ2-5,TRBV7-9,CASSFGALLKATQYF,TGTGCCAGCAGTTTTGGAGCGTTATTAAAGGCGACCCAGTACTTC
few,TRBD2,TRBJ2-7,TRBV15,CATSSAGEGYEQYF,TGTGCCACCAGCAGCGCCGGGGAGGGATACGAGCAGTACTTC
.,TRBD2,TRBJ2-5,TRBV24-1,CATSGGLAGGQETQYF,TGTGCCACCAGTGGCGGACTAGCGGGGGGACAAGAGACCCAGTACTTC
.,TRBD1,TRBJ1-3,TRBV7-8,CASSPGQGDTIYF,TGTGCCAGCAGCCCTGGACAGGGAGACACCATATATTTT
medium-sized,TRBD1,TRBJ1-5,TRBV10-3,CAISETGGNQPQHF,TGTGCCATCAGTGAGACAGGGGGGAATCAGCCCCAGCATTTT
many,TRBD2,TRBJ2-1,TRBV5-8,CASSLLTSFANEQFF,TGTGCCAGCAGCTTGTTGACTAGCTTTGCCAATGAGCAGTTCTTC
.,.,TRBJ1-4,TRBV19,CATLSSRVINEKLFF,TGTGCCACCCTATCATCACGGGTCATTAATGAAAAACTGTTTTTT
.,.,TRBJ1-2,TRBV15,CATSRAGGDYGYTF,TGTGCCACCAGCAGAGCTGGGGGCGACTATGGCTACACCTTC
many,.,TRBJ2-3,TRBV9,CASSVESRGGQDTQYF,TGTGCCAGCAGCGTAGAGTCTAGGGGGGGACAAGATACGCAGTATTTT
once,.,TRBJ1-5,TRBV24-1,CATGPGGLGLSNQPQHF,TGTGCTACCGGTCCCGGGGGACTGGGTCTGAGCAATCAGCCCCAGCATTTT
many,.,TRBJ2-2,TRBV4-1,CASRQDPRGTGELFF,TGCGCCAGCAGGCAGGACCCACGAGGCACCGGGGAGCTGTTTTTT
many,.,TRBJ2-1,TRBV7-2,CASSPQDRPPPKQFF,TGTGCCAGCAGCCCCCAGGACCGACCGCCCCCCAAGCAGTTCTTC
.,.,TRBJ2-1,TRBV9,CASSVGGGGSFVNEQFF,TGTGCCAGCAGCGTAGGGGGGGGGGGCTCTTTTGTCAATGAGCAGTTCTTC
many,TRBD2,TRBJ2-3,TRBV6-6,CASSYGMRGGLVDTQYF,TGTGCCAGCAGTTATGGGATGCGGGGGGGCCTGGTAGATACGCAGTATTTT
many,.,TRBJ1-1,TRBV20-1,CSARRGGNMNTEAFF,TGCAGTGCTAGGCGGGGGGGGAACATGAACACTGAAGCTTTCTTT
many,.,TRBJ2-5,TRBV6-5,CASSYSWAARRETQYF,TGTGCCAGCAGTTACTCTTGGGCTGCCAGACGCGAGACCCAGTACTTC
many,.,TRBJ1-1,TRBV4-1,CASTQQLLNTEAFF,TGCGCCAGCACCCAACAGCTTTTGAACACTGAAGCTTTCTTT
many,TRBD1,TRBJ2-1,TRBV29-1,CSVDRALTNEQFF,TGCAGCGTCGACAGGGCACTTACCAATGAGCAGTTCTTC
few,TRBD1,TRBJ2-2,TRBV12-3/TRBV12-4,CASSLGQQGASTGELFF,TGTGCCAGCAGTTTGGGACAACAGGGGGCTAGCACCGGGGAGCTGTTTTTT
.,TRBD2,TRBJ2-1,TRBV29-1,CSVELGLAGGGGGEQFF,TGCAGCGTTGAATTAGGTCTAGCGGGGGGGGGGGGGGGCGAGCAGTTCTTC
once,.,TRBJ2-3,TRBV5-1,CASSLFDETDTQYF,TGCGCCAGCAGCTTGTTCGACGAAACAGATACGCAGTATTTT
.,.,TRBJ1-1,TRBV19,CASRADRMNTEAFF,TGTGCCAGTAGGGCGGATCGGATGAACACCGAAGCTTTCTTT
.,.,TRBJ2-3,TRBV15,CATSLREIGGRNTQYF,TGTGCCACCAGCCTAAGAGAGATAGGGGGGAGGAATACGCAGTATTTT
.,.,TRBJ2-7,TRBV19,CASSASPSSYEQYF,TGTGCCAGTAGTGCGAGTCCGAGCTCCTACGAGCAGTACTTT
.,TRBD1,TRBJ1-6,TRBV15,CATSRGQGHNSPLHF,TGTGCCACCAGCAGAGGACAGGGTCATAATTCACCCCTCCACTTT
many,.,TRBJ1-4,TRBV4-1,CASSHDPEDVLFF,TGCGCCAGCAGCCACGACCCAGAGGACGTACTGTTTTTT
many,TRBD2,TRBJ2-3,TRBV20-1,CSARSSGKTPSTDTQYF,TGCAGTGCTAGAAGTAGCGGGAAGACTCCTAGCACAGATACGCAGTATTTT
.,TRBD1,TRBJ2-7,TRBV10-1,CATGGKQYF,TGTGCCACAGGGGGCAAGCAGTACTTC
.,TRBD1,TRBJ2-6,TRBV6-1,CASSDPGTGVYVLTF,TGTGCCAGCAGCGACCCAGGGACAGGGGTCTACGTCCTGACTTTC
few,.,TRBJ1-5,TRBV10-3,CAISLRAGHNQPQHF,TGTGCCATCAGTTTACGGGCAGGACACAATCAGCCCCAGCATTTT
many,.,TRBJ2-3,TRBV5-1,CASTRGDTQYF,TGCGCCAGCACCAGGGGAGATACGCAGTATTTT